The TCR beta chain under discussion was sequenced for a study of blood T cell repertoires in COVID-19. Study details: Donors in the United States, Italy and Spain gave samples during acute or convalescent COVID-19.

V gave up 2 bases and J gave up 1 base, with 5 bases separating them. The CDR3 contains 13 residues. Authors' processing steps: Researchers report that nucleated cell counts were estimated from reference gene primer amplification. Data came from immunoSEQ multiplex PCR; TCRdb stores just in-frame clones and leaves some out. That table gives V, J and clone size, and the DNA gave D and trimming. Seen here are 50,000 to 70,000 clones, over 70% observed once, and the top ten hold 3.2%. A note on this clone: Other DNA sequences in the sample encode the same CDR3.

This chain uses TRBV12-3 or TRBV12-4 with TRBJ1-1; D gene uncertain. The source is a man between 60 and 70 years old with acute or convalescent COVID-19. The sequencing sample was made of peripheral blood. CDR3 in DNA: TGTGCCAGCAGTTTATATTCGAACACTGAAGCTTTCTTT. Protein product: CASSLYSNTEAFF.